This T cell receptor (beta chain) was sequenced during a study of CD8 T cells in ankylosing spondylitis. V lost 6 bases to trimming and J lost 0 bases, with 10 bases between them. CDR1 MNHNS and CDR2 SASEGT come from the germline V gene. This CDR3 is 14 amino acids long. This clonotype came up a few times. Its matching antigen is unknown. Study-wide results and caveats: For ankylosing spondylitis blood, a TCR beta motif of seven to nine highly homologous variants appeared characteristic.

Using its own MiXCR run on the 5' RACE reads, TCRdb lists one record per CDR3 protein. The sample includes roughly 150,000 distinct CDR3 sequences, approximately 10% seen only once; the top ten take approximately 16%. Sequenced input: blood, either unsorted or a sorted T cell fraction (not recorded which). J is TRBJ2-3 and V is TRBV6-1; D call uncertain. This sequence was found in a female donor with ankylosing spondylitis or in good health (not recorded which). This CDR3 reads CASRDGSSTDTQYF. The CDR3 nucleotides read TGTGCCAGCAGGGACGGATCTAGCACAGATACGCAGTATTTT.